The subject of this entry is one T cell receptor beta chain. These data are taken from a study of blood T cell repertoires in COVID-19. Study details: Among Cohort 3 donors, those recovered had two negative PCRs, clearance, or symptom resolution.

Repertoires were generated with immunoSEQ multiplex PCR, while TCRdb's copy carries only in-frame clones and drops some. This table holds a few hundred thousand clones, around 90% found once. The ends were cut back, 5 bases at V and 6 bases at J, with 21 bases in the middle. Germline V gives CDR1 SGHRS, CDR2 YFSETQ. This CDR3 is 16 amino acids long. Sample: PBMCs or T cells enriched from blood (not recorded which). The receptor comes from a woman aged 55-75 years in a cohort exposed to, infected with or recovered from COVID-19 (not recorded which). The V gene is TRBV5-1, the J gene TRBJ2-4; tentative D call: TRBD2 (5 bases). The CDR3 protein is CASRPGISAERNIQYF. CDR3 sequence (DNA): TGCGCCAGCAGACCGGGGATTTCCGCTGAGAGAAACATTCAGTACTTC. Looking up the rest from reference TRBV5-1 and TRBJ2-4 gives the full variable domain: KAGVTQTPRYLIKTRGQQVTLSCSPISGHRSVSWYQQTPGQGLQFLFEYFSETQRNKGNFPGRFSGRQFSNSRSEMNVSTLELGDSALYLCASRPGISAERNIQYFGAGTRLSVL.